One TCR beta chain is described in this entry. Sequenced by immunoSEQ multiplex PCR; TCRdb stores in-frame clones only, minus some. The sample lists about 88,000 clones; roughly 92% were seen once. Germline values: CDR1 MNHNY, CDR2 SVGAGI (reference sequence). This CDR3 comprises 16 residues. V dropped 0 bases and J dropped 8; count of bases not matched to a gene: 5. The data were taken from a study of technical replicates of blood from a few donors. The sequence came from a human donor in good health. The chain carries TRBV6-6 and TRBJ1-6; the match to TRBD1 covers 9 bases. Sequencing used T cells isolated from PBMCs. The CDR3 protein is CASSYSPGQGYSPLHF. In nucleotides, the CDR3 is TGTGCCAGCAGTTACTCGCCGGGACAGGGATATTCACCCCTCCACTTT.